The rows below give T cell receptor beta chains drawn from one sample of a study of blood T cell repertoires in COVID-19. Here immunoSEQ multiplex PCR was the method, and the copy in TCRdb shows in-frame clones only, minus some. The sample lists over 200,000 clones, 88% seen once, with 0.99% in the top ten. What was sequenced was peripheral blood. The receptors were gathered from a woman between 40 and 50 years old who had recovered from COVID-19. Each CDR3 is given with its conserved first and last residue. Each record gives: V gene, J gene, D gene, clone size, CDR3 DNA, CDR3 protein. A D gene is named only where the DNA matches it firmly. The listing skips clone size in some rows; elsewhere it reads once, few, many or a size class.

TRBV19	TRBJ1-5	NA	once	TGTGCCAGTAGTTTAGAGCTATTTAGCAATCAGCCCCAGCATTTT	CASSLELFSNQPQHF
TRBV7-6	TRBJ2-3	TRBD2	NA	TGTGCCAGCAGCTCGGTTAGCGGGAACACAGATACGCAGTATTTT	CASSSVSGNTDTQYF
TRBV9	TRBJ2-1	TRBD2	NA	TGTGCCAGCAGCGTAGCGGGGGGACTAGCGGGCAATGAGCAGTTCTTC	CASSVAGGLAGNEQFF
TRBV24-1	TRBJ1-1	NA	NA	TGTGCCACCAGTGATCCGAGGGGGGAGGGAACTGAAGCTTTCTTT	CATSDPRGEGTEAFF
TRBV5-5	TRBJ1-6	NA	NA	TGTGCCAGCAGCTTGGTGGACAGTACACCCCTCCACTTT	CASSLVDSTPLHF
TRBV7-2	TRBJ1-6	NA	NA	TGTGCCAGCAGCTTAGGGGGGGGGAATTCACCCCTCCACTTT	CASSLGGGNSPLHF
TRBV30	TRBJ1-4	TRBD1	NA	TGTGCCTGGAGGACAGGGGGCGCGGGGCCCAAACTGTTTTTT	CAWRTGGAGPKLFF
TRBV27	TRBJ1-2	NA	NA	TGTGCCAGCAGTCCCCGGACAGACTATGGCTACACCTTC	CASSPRTDYGYTF
TRBV29-1	TRBJ2-5	TRBD1	once	TGCAGCGCCAGGGGGCCCTACGGAGAGACCCAGTACTTC	CSARGPYGETQYF
TRBV14	TRBJ2-5	NA	once	TGTGCCAGCAGCCAAGATCATGTGGAGACCCAGTACTTC	CASSQDHVETQYF
TRBV11-2	TRBJ1-4	TRBD1	NA	TGTGCCAGCAGCTTGCGGCAGGGGGTGGGGAAACTGTTTTTT	CASSLRQGVGKLFF
TRBV24-1	TRBJ1-2	TRBD1	NA	TGTGTCACCAGTGACCCCGGACAGGACTATGGCTACACCTTC	CVTSDPGQDYGYTF
TRBV19	TRBJ2-2	TRBD1	once	TGTGCCAGTAGTACGACAGGGGGGGCCGGGGAGCTGTTTTTT	CASSTTGGAGELFF
TRBV28	TRBJ2-5	NA	NA	TGTGCCAGCAGTCCCAGGGGGGTAGAGACCCAGTACTTC	CASSPRGVETQYF
TRBV27	TRBJ2-2	NA	NA	TGTGCCAGCAGTGGCCTAGGGGGACCGAACACCGGGGAGCTGTTTTTT	CASSGLGGPNTGELFF
TRBV18	TRBJ2-3	TRBD1	NA	TGTGCCAGCTCACCCGACGCGGGCAGGGGGCCAGATACGCAGTATTTT	CASSPDAGRGPDTQYF
TRBV7-2	TRBJ2-1	NA	NA	TGTGCCAGCAGCCCCCACCAGCGGTCCGCTTACAGGGATGAGCAGTTCTTC	CASSPHQRSAYRDEQFF
TRBV2	TRBJ1-1	NA	NA	TGTGCCAGCAGTGGCGAAAGAGGCGCTGAAGCTTTCTTT	CASSGERGAEAFF
TRBV4-3	TRBJ2-1	NA	once	TGCGCCAGCAGCCAAGGTATGGGCGCGTCCGGTGAGCAGTTCTTC	CASSQGMGASGEQFF
TRBV5-1	TRBJ2-7	TRBD2	NA	TGCGCCAGCCGGGGGGAGGGCCGGTACGAGCAGTACTTC	CASRGEGRYEQYF
TRBV30	TRBJ2-7	TRBD2	NA	TGTGCCTGGAGTGGACTCGCGGGAGGGCAGTACTTC	CAWSGLAGGQYF
TRBV12-3/TRBV12-4	TRBJ2-7	NA	NA	TGTGCCAGCAGGCAGGATTTCTCCTACGAGCAGTACTTC	CASRQDFSYEQYF
TRBV15	TRBJ1-4	TRBD1	NA	TGTGCCACCAGCAGAGAACAGGGGGCTGGGGAAAAACTGTTTTTT	CATSREQGAGEKLFF
TRBV11-2	TRBJ2-1	TRBD2	NA	TGTGCCAGCAGCGCCGTGGGGCAGCGGGAGGGCGCCGCTGAGCAGTTCTTC	CASSAVGQREGAAEQFF
TRBV10-2	TRBJ2-1	TRBD2	few	TGCGCCACCACCCCGCGCGTTGGCAGCGGGAGGGTCTACAATGAGCAGTTCTTC	CATTPRVGSGRVYNEQFF
TRBV9	TRBJ2-7	NA	NA	TGTGCCAGCAGCGTAGCTAGCACCTACGAGCAGTACTTC	CASSVASTYEQYF
TRBV5-5	TRBJ1-5	NA	once	TGTGCCAGCAGCTTGAACAGGGTGGGGGATCAGCCCCAGCATTTT	CASSLNRVGDQPQHF
TRBV18	TRBJ1-5	NA	NA	TGTGCCAGCTCACCACGGGGGAGGAATCAGCCCCAGCATTTT	CASSPRGRNQPQHF
TRBV5-1	TRBJ2-5	NA	NA	TGCGCCAGCACCTGGCGGGGTTGGGAAGAGACCCAGTACTTC	CASTWRGWEETQYF
TRBV28	TRBJ1-2	TRBD1	NA	TGTGCCAGCAGTTTTAGGGTCAGGGGGCGTTATGGCTACACCTTC	CASSFRVRGRYGYTF
TRBV5-4	TRBJ2-3	NA	NA	TGTGCCAGCAGCTTGGGTGGGCAGGCCAGCACAGATACGCAGTATTTT	CASSLGGQASTDTQYF
TRBV9	TRBJ1-3	NA	few	TGTGCCAGCAGCGTAGTTGGTCAGGGCCTCGGAAACACCATATATTTT	CASSVVGQGLGNTIYF
TRBV6-5	TRBJ2-7	TRBD1	NA	TGTGCCAGCAGTTACTCCGGACAGGGGCACTCCTACGAGCAGTACTTC	CASSYSGQGHSYEQYF
TRBV5-4	TRBJ2-1	TRBD2	NA	TGTGCCAGCAGCGCCGGAGGGAGGGAGCGCAATGAGCAGTTCTTC	CASSAGGRERNEQFF
TRBV5-4	TRBJ2-1	NA	NA	TGTGCCAGCAGCTTGGTAGCCAGCGGCCACAATGAGCAGTTCTTC	CASSLVASGHNEQFF
TRBV18	TRBJ2-7	TRBD2	NA	TGTGCCAGCTCACCAGAGGGACTAGCGGGAGTAGGCGAGCAGTACTTC	CASSPEGLAGVGEQYF
TRBV5-6	TRBJ2-3	NA	NA	TGTGCCAGCAGCTTGGGAACACAGGACACAGATACGCAGTATTTT	CASSLGTQDTDTQYF
TRBV19	TRBJ1-2	TRBD1	NA	TGTGCCAGTAGTCCACCTCCCGGGACAGGGGGTGGCTACACCTTC	CASSPPPGTGGGYTF
TRBV7-9	TRBJ1-4	NA	NA	TGTGCCAGCAGCTTAGAGGGGGTTTTGCCGACTAATGAAAAACTGTTTTTT	CASSLEGVLPTNEKLFF
TRBV4-1	TRBJ1-6	TRBD1	NA	TGCGCCAGCAGCCAAGATGGGTCGGGGACAGACTATAATTCACCCCTCCACTTT	CASSQDGSGTDYNSPLHF
TRBV7-2	TRBJ2-2	TRBD2	once	TGTGCCAGCAGCTTAGTGGGGGGAGGGAAGAGCACCGGGGAGCTGTTTTTT	CASSLVGGGKSTGELFF
TRBV3-1/TRBV3-2	TRBJ2-1	NA	NA	TGTGCCAGCCGGACAGACAATGAGCAGTTCTTC	CASRTDNEQFF
TRBV7-2	TRBJ1-5	NA	NA	TGTGCCAGCAGCCCCACCAGGCCCGGTCAGCCCCAGCATTTT	CASSPTRPGQPQHF
TRBV18	TRBJ2-7	TRBD1	few	TGTGCCAGCTCACCAGGACAGGGACGGTCCTACGAGCAGTACTTC	CASSPGQGRSYEQYF
TRBV6-6	TRBJ2-2	NA	NA	TGTGCCAGCAGTTACTCTTTGCGGGATGGGACCGGGGAGCTGTTTTTT	CASSYSLRDGTGELFF
TRBV19	TRBJ1-1	NA	NA	TGTGCCAGTAGTATTGGCGGGGGGTCTTATTTCACTGAAGCTTTCTTT	CASSIGGGSYFTEAFF
TRBV29-1	TRBJ1-5	TRBD1	NA	TGCAGCGCCCAGGGGGCGAGGGATCAGCCCCAGCATTTT	CSAQGARDQPQHF
TRBV12-3/TRBV12-4	TRBJ1-2	NA	NA	TGTGCCAGCAGTTTAAGTGGCCCGGGGGGCTACACCTTC	CASSLSGPGGYTF